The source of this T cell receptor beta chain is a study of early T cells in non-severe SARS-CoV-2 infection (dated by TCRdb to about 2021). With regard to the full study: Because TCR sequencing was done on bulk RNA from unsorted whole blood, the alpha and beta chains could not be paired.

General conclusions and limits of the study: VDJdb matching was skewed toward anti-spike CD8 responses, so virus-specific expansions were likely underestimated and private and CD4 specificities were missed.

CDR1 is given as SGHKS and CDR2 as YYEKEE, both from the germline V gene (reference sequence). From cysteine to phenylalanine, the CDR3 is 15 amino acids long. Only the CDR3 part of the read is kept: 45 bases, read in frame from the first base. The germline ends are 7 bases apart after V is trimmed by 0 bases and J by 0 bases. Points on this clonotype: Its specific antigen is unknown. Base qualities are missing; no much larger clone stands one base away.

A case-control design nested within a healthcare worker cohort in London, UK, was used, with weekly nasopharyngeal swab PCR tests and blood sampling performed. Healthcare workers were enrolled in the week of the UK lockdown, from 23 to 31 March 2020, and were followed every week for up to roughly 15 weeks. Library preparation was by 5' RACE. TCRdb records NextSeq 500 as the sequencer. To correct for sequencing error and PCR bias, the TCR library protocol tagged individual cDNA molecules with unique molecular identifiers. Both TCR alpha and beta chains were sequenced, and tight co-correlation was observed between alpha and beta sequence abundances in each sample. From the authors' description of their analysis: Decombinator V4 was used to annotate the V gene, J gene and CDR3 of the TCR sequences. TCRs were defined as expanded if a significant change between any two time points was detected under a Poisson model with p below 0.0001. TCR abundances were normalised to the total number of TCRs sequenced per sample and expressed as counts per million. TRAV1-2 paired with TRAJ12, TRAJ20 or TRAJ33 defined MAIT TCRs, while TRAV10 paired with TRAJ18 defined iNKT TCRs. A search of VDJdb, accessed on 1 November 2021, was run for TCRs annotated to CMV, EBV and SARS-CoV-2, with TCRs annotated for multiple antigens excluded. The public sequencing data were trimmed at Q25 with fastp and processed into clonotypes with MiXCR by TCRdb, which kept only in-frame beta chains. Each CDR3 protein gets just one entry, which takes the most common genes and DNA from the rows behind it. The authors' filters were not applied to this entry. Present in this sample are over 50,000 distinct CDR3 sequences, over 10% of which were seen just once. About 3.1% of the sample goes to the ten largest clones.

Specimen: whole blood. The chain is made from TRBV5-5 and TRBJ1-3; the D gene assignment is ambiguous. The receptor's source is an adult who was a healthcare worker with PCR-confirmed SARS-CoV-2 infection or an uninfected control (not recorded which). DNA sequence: TGTGCCAGCAGCTTGGAGGGAGACTCTGGAAACACCATATATTTT. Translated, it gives CASSLEGDSGNTIYF. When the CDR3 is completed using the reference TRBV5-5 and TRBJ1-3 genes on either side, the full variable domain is DAGVTQSPTHLIKTRGQQVTLRCSPISGHKSVSWYQQVLGQGPQFIFQYYEKEERGRGNFPDRFSARQFPNYSSELNVNALLLGDSALYLCASSLEGDSGNTIYFGEGSWLTVV.